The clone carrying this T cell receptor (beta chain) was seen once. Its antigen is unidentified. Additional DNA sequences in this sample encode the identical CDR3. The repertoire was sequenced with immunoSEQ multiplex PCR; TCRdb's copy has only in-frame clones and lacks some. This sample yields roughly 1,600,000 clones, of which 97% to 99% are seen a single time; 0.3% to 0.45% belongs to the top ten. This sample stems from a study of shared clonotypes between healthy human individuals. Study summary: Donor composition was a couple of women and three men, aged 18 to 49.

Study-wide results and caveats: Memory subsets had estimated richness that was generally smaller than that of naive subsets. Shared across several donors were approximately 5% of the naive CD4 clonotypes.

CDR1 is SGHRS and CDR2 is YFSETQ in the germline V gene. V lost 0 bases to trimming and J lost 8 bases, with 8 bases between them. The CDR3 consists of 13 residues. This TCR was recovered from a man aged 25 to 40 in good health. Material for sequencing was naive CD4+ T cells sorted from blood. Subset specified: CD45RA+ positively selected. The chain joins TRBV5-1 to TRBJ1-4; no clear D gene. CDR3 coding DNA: TGCGCCAGCAGCTTGGTATCGAACGAAAAACTGTTTTTT. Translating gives CASSLVSNEKLFF.